This T cell receptor (beta chain) was sequenced in a study of T cell repertoires in ileal Crohn's disease. Across the study: About half of patients got postoperative therapy: under twelve thiopurines, roughly 19 anti-TNF.

The CDR3 has 12 residues. V lost 4 bases and J 5 bases, leaving 10 bases between the germline ends. Germline V gives CDR1 SGHNT, CDR2 YYREEE (reference sequence). The assay was immunoSEQ multiplex PCR, and TCRdb's table has in-frame clones only and misses some. Of thousands of clones listed, roughly 84% are singletons. The sequencing input was ileal tissue. The chain uses TRBV5-4 and TRBJ2-7; D gene uncertain. This clonotype was obtained from an adult with Crohn's disease. As DNA, the CDR3 is TGTGCCAGCAGCATCGACACCCACGAGCAGTACTTC. It specifies CASSIDTHEQYF.